The 7 T cell receptor beta chains below come from one sample, sequenced in a study of Ad26.COV2.S vaccination and SARS-CoV-2 variants. Assay: immunoSEQ multiplex PCR; the TCRdb copy retains only in-frame clones and omits some. The sample lists 350,000 to 600,000 clones, roughly nine tenths occurring once. Treatment given: roughly 20 received Ad26.COV2.S at low or high dose, single or two shots; several received placebo; per-sample allocation not given. Samples came from day 63 after the first vaccine or placebo injection. The sequencing here drew on peripheral blood, taken in a trial of Ad26.COV2.S vaccine versus placebo. Source of these receptors: a person aged 18 to 59 who received the Ad26.COV2.S COVID-19 vaccine or a placebo.

A single count supports this clone. The chain joins TRBV5-1 to TRBJ2-7, with D possibly TRBD1 on 5 matching bases. With 4 bases removed from V and 4 bases from J, the gap between germline ends came to 18 bases. Germline CDR1 reads SGHRS; CDR2 reads YFSETQ. CDR3 length: 15 amino acids. The CDR3 DNA reads TGCGCCAGCAGCCCGCAAACGAGACAGAGTTACGAGCAGTACTTC. Protein product: CASSPQTRQSYEQYF.

V is TRBV6-5 and J is TRBJ2-7; TRBD2 matches at 7 bases. The CDR3 totals 14 residues. Trimming removed 0 bases from V and 3 bases from J; junction bases left unmatched: 2. Per germline, CDR1 MNHEY and CDR2 SVGAGI. CDR3: CASSYSAGYYEQYF. Written as DNA, the CDR3 is TGTGCCAGCAGTTACTCAGCGGGGTACTACGAGCAGTACTTC.

The chain combines TRBV6-5 with TRBJ2-5; weak D call: TRBD2 (5 bases). Trimming cost V 7 bases and J 5 bases, with 17 bases left between them. The CDR3 sequence is 14 residues long. Germline CDR1 is MNHEY and CDR2 is SVGAGI. The CDR3 protein is CASTLNYPGETQYF. CDR3 nucleotides: TGTGCCAGCACCTTAAATTATCCGGGGGAGACCCAGTACTTC.

Notes on this clone: A read error may explain this, as a much larger clone is one base away. V gene TRBV25-1 combines with J gene TRBJ2-1; unclear D gene. V shed 4 bases and J shed 6 bases, with 4 bases lying between them. Germline loops: CDR1 MGHDK, CDR2 SYGVNS. The CDR3 is made up of 11 amino acids. The CDR3 sequence is CASSAFNEQFF. The CDR3 bases are TGTGCCAGCAGTGCATTCAATGAGCAGTTCTTC.

This clone has more than one count but fewer than ten. As DNA, the CDR3 is TGTGCCAGCAGCTTGGTAGTCAGCGGGGAGCTGTTTTTT. It translates to CASSLVVSGELFF. The rearrangement joins TRBV5-4 to TRBJ2-2; no reliable D call. Germline values: CDR1 SGHNT, CDR2 YYREEE (reference sequence). The CDR3 is made up of 13 amino acids. The ends were cut back, 0 bases at V and 7 bases at J, with 7 bases in the middle.

The chain recombines TRBV2 with TRBJ1-1, with unresolved D. Germline CDR1 reads SNHLY; CDR2 reads FYNNEI. The CDR3 loop spans 13 amino acids. The germline V and J ends were trimmed by 7 bases and 3 bases, with 12 bases remaining between them. The CDR3 DNA reads TGTGCCAGCATTTACATCCCTTACACTGAAGCTTTCTTT. This sequence encodes CASIYIPYTEAFF.

V is TRBV28 and J is TRBJ2-7; TRBD1 matches 7 bases. V shed 6 bases and J 3 bases; nucleotides not matched to a gene: 11. The CDR3 is 15 residues long. Germline lookup yields CDR1 MDHEN and CDR2 SYDVKM. The chain's CDR3 is CASSRPGTADYEQYF. In nucleotides, the CDR3 is TGTGCCAGCAGCCGACCCGGGACAGCGGACTACGAGCAGTACTTC.